The 18 T cell receptor beta chains below were found in one sample sequenced in a study of T cell changes during pregnancy in multiple sclerosis. The table came from immunoSEQ multiplex PCR; TCRdb's copy has only in-frame clones and leaves some out. This table holds around 33,000 clones, about nine tenths found once. The sequenced sample was peripheral blood, obtained in the third trimester of pregnancy. These TCRs come from a female donor in good health, enrolled as a control in a pregnancy study.

This chain joins TRBV18 and TRBJ2-3; possibly TRBD2 for D (6 bases). The germline V gene encodes CDR1 KGHSH and CDR2 LQKENI. The CDR3 consists of 15 residues. V was trimmed by 0 bases and J by 2 bases, leaving 9 bases between them. The CDR3 region is CASSPPGLFTDTQYF. The CDR3 bases are TGTGCCAGCTCACCACCGGGACTCTTCACAGATACGCAGTATTTT. Looking up the rest from reference TRBV18 and TRBJ2-3 gives the full variable domain: NAGVMQNPRHLVRRRGQEARLRCSPMKGHSHVYWYRQLPEEGLKFMVYLQKENIIDESGMPKERFSAEFPKEGPSILRIQQVVRGDSAAYFCASSPPGLFTDTQYFGPGTRLTVL.

CDR3 sequence (DNA): TGTGCCAGTAGCCAACAGGGGGGCACCGGGGAGCTGTTTTTT. Protein product: CASSQQGGTGELFF. The rearrangement uses TRBV19 and TRBJ2-2; 8 bases fit TRBD1. CDR3 size: 14 residues. In germline, CDR1 is LNHDA, CDR2 SQIVND (reference sequence). After removal of 6 bases from V and 4 bases from J, the junction contained 4 bases not matched to a gene.

In this sample, this clone turned up once. In DNA, the CDR3 is TGTGCCAGCAACCTGGACTTCACAGATACGCAGTATTTT. Protein product: CASNLDFTDTQYF. This chain joins TRBV6-1 and TRBJ2-3, with D possibly matching TRBD2 (5 bases). CDR1 and CDR2 (germline): MNHNS, SASEGT. The germline V and J ends were trimmed by 7 bases and 2 bases, with 10 bases remaining between them. The CDR3 contains 13 residues.

V and J are TRBV19 and TRBJ2-6; D not resolved. Germline assignment: CDR1 LNHDA and CDR2 SQIVND (reference sequence). CDR3 length equals 15 residues. Trimming stripped 7 bases from V and 1 base from J, with 11 bases between. CDR3 in amino acids: CASNSRASGANVLTF. The DNA of the CDR3 is TGTGCCAGTAATAGTAGAGCGTCTGGGGCCAACGTCCTGACTTTC.

CDR3 amino acids: CASSLGPQEGYTF. CDR3 bases: TGTGCCAGCAGCTTAGGGCCTCAGGAGGGGTACACCTTC. The chain links TRBV7-9 to TRBJ1-2; maybe TRBD1 (5 bases). Germline assignment: CDR1 SEHNR and CDR2 FQNEAQ (reference sequence). This CDR3 has 13 residues. V shed 1 base and J shed 11 bases, with 14 bases lying between them.

The count of this clone is one. V is TRBV5-4 and J is TRBJ1-1; D remains ambiguous. The CDR3 has 13 residues. Germline assignment: CDR1 SGHNT and CDR2 YYREEE (reference sequence). Trimming cost V 0 bases and J 11 bases, with 14 bases left between them. The CDR3, as DNA: TGTGCCAGCAGCTTGGTCGGGTTTACTATGGCTTTCTTT. Its protein is CASSLVGFTMAFF.

The chain recombines TRBV7-3 with TRBJ2-3; no definite D call. Looked up from germline, CDR1 is SGHTA and CDR2 is FQGTGA. This CDR3 has 12 amino acids. V was trimmed by 8 bases and J by 3 bases, leaving 9 bases between them. CDR3 loop: CASAARTDTQYF. Here the CDR3 DNA reads TGTGCCAGCGCGGCACGGACAGATACGCAGTATTTT.

V gene TRBV12-5 combines with J gene TRBJ2-7; the D is unclear. Trimming removed 1 base at V and 6 bases at J, with 10 bases between. Germline V gene data show CDR1 as LGHNT and CDR2 as FRNRAP. This CDR3 is built from 13 residues. The CDR3 bases are TGTGCTAGTGGTTTGGGGCCGAATTTCGAGCAGTACTTC. Translating gives CASGLGPNFEQYF. The entire variable domain, with the rest obtained from reference TRBV12-5 and TRBJ2-7, is as follows: DARVTQTPRHKVTEMGQEVTMRCQPILGHNTVFWYRQTMMQGLELLAYFRNRAPLDDSGMPKDRFSAEMPDATLATLKIQPSEPRDSAVYFCASGLGPNFEQYFGPGTRLTVT.

Only a few counts were recorded for this clone. This chain links TRBV19 with TRBJ2-4; D is unclear. CDR3 size: 15 residues. V was cut by 6 bases and J by 0 bases, with 12 bases left in between. Germline V gene lookup returns CDR1 LNHDA and CDR2 SQIVND (reference sequence). The CDR3 region has the DNA TGTGCCAGTAGGGGTACAGACCTAGCCAAAAACATTCAGTACTTC. Translated: CASRGTDLAKNIQYF.

The J gene is TRBJ2-7, the V gene TRBV4-3; TRBD1 agrees at 10 bases. The CDR3 runs 15 residues. V gave up 4 bases and J gave up 1 base; unmatched junction bases: 4. Germline V gene lookup returns CDR1 LGHNA and CDR2 YSLEER. CDR3 sequence (DNA): TGCGCCAGCAGCCGAGACAGGGGGCGGTCCTACGAGCAGTACTTC. Protein: CASSRDRGRSYEQYF.

The chain has TRBV7-7 and TRBJ2-5; 10 positions agree with TRBD1. CDR1 SSHAT and CDR2 FNYEAQ come from the germline V gene (reference sequence). J was trimmed by 2 bases and V by 3 bases; bases with no gene match: 6. The CDR3 has 16 residues. CDR3 bases: TGTGCCAGCAGCTTGGCCGGGACAGGGGCACAAGAGACCCAGTACTTC. Protein: CASSLAGTGAQETQYF.

V and J are TRBV11-3 and TRBJ2-7; D is undetermined. The CDR3 is made up of 11 amino acids. Deletions cut 1 base from V and 6 bases from J, with 4 bases between. Germline V lookup: CDR1 SGHNT, CDR2 YENEEA. The CDR3 DNA sequence: TGTGCCAGCAGCTTAGGCGTCGAGCAGTACTTC. Protein sequence: CASSLGVEQYF.

The chain recombines TRBV29-1 with TRBJ1-1, with a possible D match to TRBD1 (5 bases). Looked up from germline, CDR1 is SQVTM and CDR2 is ANQGSEA. This CDR3 has 13 amino acids. V lost 5 bases to trimming and J lost 6 bases, with 16 bases between them. The CDR3 region is CSVQTGQVAEAFF. CDR3 bases: TGCAGCGTTCAAACAGGCCAGGTCGCTGAAGCTTTCTTT.

The chain joins TRBV27 to TRBJ1-6, with D maybe TRBD1 (5 bases). Germline CDR1 and CDR2: MNHEY and SMNVEV (reference sequence). The V end was cut by 6 bases, the J end by 6 bases, with 18 bases between. CDR3 size: 16 residues. The CDR3 region has the DNA TGTGCCAGCAGCTATAAGGGGCCAGGGATTAATTCACCCCTCCACTTT. This translates into CASSYKGPGINSPLHF.

This clone occurred once. The J gene is TRBJ1-5, the V gene TRBV19; D not resolved. Trimming removed 7 bases at V and 2 bases at J, with 12 bases between. The CDR3 covers 14 residues. Per germline, CDR1 LNHDA and CDR2 SQIVND (reference sequence). CDR3 amino acids: CASTLEGRNQPQHF. CDR3 bases: TGTGCCAGTACCCTCGAGGGTCGCAATCAGCCCCAGCATTTT.

This sequence joins TRBV5-1 and TRBJ1-5; D uncertain. The germline CDR1 and CDR2 sequences are SGHRS and YFSETQ. The V gene lost 3 bases and the J gene lost 0 bases, with 10 bases spanning the gap. This CDR3 is 15 amino acids long. DNA of the CDR3: TGCGCCAGCAGCTCGACCTCGGGTAGCAATCAGCCCCAGCATTTT. This sequence encodes CASSSTSGSNQPQHF.

CDR3 loop: CASKENRGQPQHF. DNA for the CDR3: TGTGCCAGTAAGGAAAACAGGGGTCAGCCCCAGCATTTT. V and J are TRBV19 and TRBJ1-5; 7 nucleotides agree with TRBD1. With 7 bases clipped from V and 6 bases from J, the junction kept 6 bases outside the gene matches. Germline V lookup: CDR1 LNHDA, CDR2 SQIVND (reference sequence). This CDR3 is built from 13 residues.

The J gene is TRBJ1-5, the V gene TRBV5-4, with D possibly matching TRBD1 (5 bases). The CDR3 has 16 amino acids. In germline, CDR1 is SGHNT, CDR2 YYREEE (reference sequence). Trimming took off 0 bases at V and 4 bases at J, with 14 bases between the two ends. The CDR3 bases are TGTGCCAGCAGCTTGGGGGGTGTCGGGGGGAATCAGCCCCAGCATTTT. This translates into CASSLGGVGGNQPQHF.